This T cell receptor beta chain was found in a study of naive CD8 T cells in extremely preterm neonates (dated by TCRdb to between 2016 and 2019). Notes on the research overall: The study compared TCRbeta CDR3 repertoires of sorted naive CD8+ T cells across four age groups: extremely preterm neonates, term neonates, young children and adults. Broader findings and caveats from the paper: To track T cell development within individuals, the authors urged prospective longitudinal studies of preterm and term neonates. Compared with all other age groups, preterm neonates showed significantly lower iChao1 richness (p < 0.05) along with an even clone distribution, indicating a less rich repertoire. As limitations, the authors pointed to a small sample size and variable productive template counts among preterm samples. Preterm CDR3s were shorter, with fewer N additions and less junctional trimming, and were closer to germline than those of older groups. The proportion of shared CDR3 nucleotide sequences was higher in preterm neonates (approximately 2.5%) than in term neonates (approximately 0.4%), young children (around 0.03%) and adults (approximately 0.01%).

TCRbeta CDR3 regions were amplified from genomic DNA by a two-step, bias-controlled multiplex PCR. Primers specific for every TRBV and TRBJ gene segment were included in the multiplex PCR. The immunoSEQ Assay was used to generate TCRbeta repertoire data. The paper's processing steps were these. A relative-frequency ratio and a modified nearest-neighbor algorithm were applied to filter and cluster reads so that closely related sequences were merged. IMGT annotation was followed for the assignment of V, D and J genes to CDR3 sequences. Template counts were corrected for PCR amplification bias by normalization and were quantified against synthetic TCR CDR3 analog sequences. Analyses were restricted to unique productive sequences, meaning in-frame CDR3 sequences without stop codons. The immunoSEQ Analyzer software was used to calculate iChao1 richness and clonality, with clonality defined as 1 minus Pielou's evenness. Statistical testing was performed in JMP, using Student's t-test or a non-parametric test depending on Shapiro-Wilk normality results. TCRdb retrieved this table from immuneACCESS and kept in-frame rearrangements only. Not all clones are present; in checked studies, unresolved V genes account for under half, and no reason is known for the remainder. The V and J calls and clone size were taken over from that table, and D and trimming were inferred from the DNA. This sample holds around 7,300 clones; more than 85% were observed only once. The ten largest account for approximately 0.49% of the sample.

Notes on this clone: The clone's antigen remains unknown. No much larger clone is present one base from it, and per-base qualities are unavailable.

Term cord blood came from a few elective full-term cesarean deliveries at about 36-41 weeks of gestation, without labor or rupture of membranes. The study left out pregnancies involving fetal demise, active maternal HSV infection or known maternal HIV infection. A FACSAria III cell sorter was used to sort live, Annexin V-negative naive CD8+ T cells (CD3+CD8+CD45RA+CCR7+). Each sample yielded between roughly 20,000 and 100,000 sorted naive CD8+ T cells. Preassembled standardized sampling kits were used to collect mixed venous-arterial cord blood. Cord blood was held at room temperature and processed no more than 4 hours after collection. Ficoll-Paque density gradient centrifugation of diluted blood was used to isolate mononuclear cells. Mononuclear cells were cryopreserved in 10% DMSO with around 90% FBS and stored long term at -150°C before sorting. After thawing, cells were stained with Annexin V along with antibodies against CD3, CD8, CCR7 and CD45RA. The DNeasy Blood and Tissue Kit was used to extract genomic DNA from sorted cell pellets that had been snap-frozen.

This receptor was obtained from a newborn in good health. Sequenced sample: naive CD8+ T cells from cord blood.

The sequenced DNA is TGTGCCAGCAGCTTAGGGTTCGGGTACGAGCAGTACTTC. This yields the protein CASSLGFGYEQYF. The chain uses TRBV7-9 and TRBJ2-7; the D gene lacks a confident call. The CDR1 and CDR2 encoded by the germline V gene (reference sequence) are SEHNR and FQNEAQ. V was cut back by 1 base and J by 4 bases, leaving a gap of 8 bases between them. The CDR3 spans 13 residues, from the cysteine through the phenylalanine. Kept here is only the CDR3 DNA, which spans 39 bases and is read in frame from base 1.